This T cell receptor (beta chain) was recorded in a study of neurological immune-mediated disorders. Many counts were recorded for this clonotype. By 5'RACE with 10-nucleotide random UMIs, the cDNA was made. TCRdb fed the 5' RACE reads into MiXCR, producing one record per CDR3 protein. This sample has roughly 80,000 distinct CDR3 sequences; about 9.7% occur once, and the top ten carry 1.5% to 2%. Sequencing was carried out using PBMCs. The clonotype was recovered from a man aged 50 to 59 in good health.

Here the CDR3 reads CASARGAGGYNEQFF. CDR3 in DNA: TGTGCCAGCGCCAGGGGAGCGGGAGGATACAATGAGCAGTTCTTC. The V call is TRBV7-9, the J call TRBJ2-1; 9 nucleotides line up with TRBD2. The junction had 9 bases not matched to a gene; V was cut back by 8 bases and J by 4 bases. CDR3 size: 15 residues. Germline-derived CDR1 and CDR2 are SEHNR and FQNEAQ (reference sequence).